This T cell receptor beta chain emerged from a study of cytomegalovirus exposure and HLA in healthy donors. Sequenced by immunoSEQ multiplex PCR; TCRdb stores in-frame clones only, minus some. This sample has around 260,000 clones; 90% occur once, and the top ten carry 3.1%. From germline, CDR1 is SGDLS and CDR2 YYNGEE. The CDR3 has 13 residues. Trimming shortened V by 0 bases and J by 6 bases, and 6 bases separated the two germline ends. In its sample, this clone was seen a few times. Material: PBMCs. The V gene is TRBV9, the J gene TRBJ1-4; D is possibly TRBD1 (5 bases). The sequence derives from a woman in her 30s in good health and CMV-seronegative. The CDR3 region has the DNA TGTGCCAGCAGCGTAGGAGGGGATGAAAAACTGTTTTTT. This sequence encodes CASSVGGDEKLFF. The full variable domain, in which reference TRBV9 and TRBJ1-4 provide the parts outside the CDR3, is DSGVTQTPKHLITATGQRVTLRCSPRSGDLSVYWYQQSLDQGLQFLIQYYNGEERAKGNILERFSAQQFPDLHSELNLSSLELGDSALYFCASSVGGDEKLFFGSGTQLSVL.